This entry lists 3 T cell receptor beta chains sequenced from one sample in a study of identical twins. From the 5' RACE reads, TCRdb called clonotypes with MiXCR, one entry per CDR3 protein. The data show 300,000 to 400,000 distinct CDR3 sequences, with 9% to 15% seen just once and approximately 7.9% held by the top ten. These data were also filed under a second study, of yellow fever vaccine responses in identical twins.

Sequences were obtained from CD8+ T cells sorted from blood. The receptors were gathered from a young woman in good health.

This clonotype was detected only a few times. This sequence joins TRBV11-2 and TRBJ2-7; D is undetermined. This CDR3 is 15 amino acids long. Trimming cost V 3 bases and J 3 bases, with 15 bases left between them. Germline V CDR1 and CDR2: SGHAT, FQNNGV. CDR3 bases: TGTGCCAGCAGCTTGAAGGGCCAAGCCAACTACGAGCAGTACTTC. Its protein product is CASSLKGQANYEQYF.

CDR3 DNA sequence: TGTGCCAGCAGCTTACCGGGGCCCCTTAAAAACAAAAACATTCAGTACTTC. This encodes CASSLPGPLKNKNIQYF. V usage is TRBV7-2 and J usage is TRBJ2-4; D could derive from TRBD1 or TRBD2 (5 bases each). Germline assignment: CDR1 SGHTA and CDR2 FQGNSA. This CDR3 has 17 amino acids. V lost 2 bases to trimming and J lost 3 bases, with 17 bases between them.

V gene TRBV6-4 combines with J gene TRBJ2-3, with D tentatively TRBD2 (6 bases). The V end was cut by 0 bases, the J end by 3 bases, with 10 bases between. CDR1 is MRHNA, CDR2 SNTAGT, per germline. CDR3 length equals 15 residues. Here the CDR3 DNA reads TGTGCCAGCAGTGACTCGGGGAGCGGGACAGATACGCAGTATTTT. Translation gives CASSDSGSGTDTQYF.